This record covers a single TCR beta chain. The data originate from a study of blood T cell repertoires in COVID-19. For the study at large: PBMCs, B-cell-depleted T cells, or T cells provided the cDNA or gDNA that made up the material.

V lost 6 bases, J lost 8 bases, and 23 bases lay in between. Germline V gene data show CDR1 as MDHEN and CDR2 as SYDVKM. The CDR3 length is 17 residues. In the original workflow: Amplification with reference gene primers provided the estimates of nucleated cell counts. TCRdb's table, derived via immunoSEQ multiplex PCR, lists solely in-frame clones and lacks some. V, J and clone size are taken as reported in that table, and D and trimming were inferred from the DNA itself. The table includes about 160,000 clones, 82% detected once. This receptor was identified in a woman older than 75 with acute or convalescent COVID-19. Sequencing was done on a sample of peripheral blood. The chain joins TRBV28 to TRBJ1-6, with D possibly being TRBD1 (6 bases). CDR3 DNA sequence: TGTGCCAGCAGCCCGAGCGGGGGGGGCGGTTTGTATTCACCCCTCCACTTT. Translating gives CASSPSGGGGLYSPLHF. Complete variable domain (other parts from reference TRBV28 and TRBJ1-6): DVKVTQSSRYLVKRTGEKVFLECVQDMDHENMFWYRQDPGLGLRLIYFSYDVKMKEKGDIPEGYSVSREKKERFSLILESASTNQTSMYLCASSPSGGGGLYSPLHFGNGTRLTVT.